The 30 T cell receptor beta chains presented below share a single source sample, sequenced in a study of Tregs in tolerant kidney transplant recipients (dated by TCRdb to between 2018 and 2021). Library construction relied on the immunoSEQ multiplex PCR assay. This immuneACCESS table, as held by TCRdb, lists in-frame sequences with V and J called but not all clones. Of the missing ones, under half trace to an unresolved V gene in checked studies; the others have no known cause. The sample table gives 30,000 to 35,000 clones. Approximately 7.3% of the sample belongs to the ten largest clones. The time point label corresponds to: blood sample drawn before combined kidney and bone marrow transplant. The specimen comprised CD8+ T cells from blood, sampled before the transplant. The source is a human donor who received a combined kidney and bone marrow transplant.

For this clone: The missing CDR3 end, 3 residues past where the read stops, is filled in from the germline J gene. This sequence joins TRBV6-2 or TRBV6-3 and TRBJ2-2, with a possible D match to TRBD2 (6 bases). Trimming cost V 0 bases and J 6 bases, with 8 bases left between them. The CDR3 has 14 residues. Per germline, CDR1 MNHEY and CDR2 SVGEGT. The CDR3 region is CASSYSTGAGELFF. CDR3 DNA, as far as it was read: TGTGCCAGCAGTTACTCAACGGGGGCCGGGGAG.

As concerns this clone: The read is 3 residues too short to cover the CDR3 end, so that end is filled in from the germline J gene. The rearrangement links TRBV2 to TRBJ1-4; weak D call: TRBD1 (5 bases). The V and J ends lost 1 base and 8 bases respectively, with 14 bases between them. The germline CDR1 and CDR2 sequences are SNHLY and FYNNEI. CDR3 length: 15 amino acids. Here the CDR3 reads CASSEGEGLREKLFF. The DNA read from the CDR3 is TGTGCCAGCAGTGAAGGGGAGGGGCTAAGGGAAAAA.

Concerning this clone: The sequenced fragment ends 3 residues before the CDR3 boundary, so the rest is inferred from the germline J gene. The chain is built from TRBV20-1 and TRBJ2-1, with TRBD2 matching 8 bases. Trimming took 1 base from V and 0 from J; bases not matched to a gene: 5. This CDR3 is 16 amino acids long. Germline values: CDR1 DFQATT, CDR2 SNEGSKA (reference sequence). The CDR3 reads CSARGTSSLSYNEQFF. The sequenced CDR3 bases are TGCAGTGCTAGAGGGACTAGCAGTCTCTCCTACAATGAG.

A remark on this clone: From the germline J gene comes the end of the CDR3, since the read stops 3 residues before it. The J gene is TRBJ2-7, the V gene TRBV19, with TRBD1 matching over 8 bases. V dropped 3 bases and J dropped 3; count of bases not matched to a gene: 10. The CDR3 loop spans 16 amino acids. Germline lookup yields CDR1 LNHDA and CDR2 SQIVND (reference sequence). CDR3 sequence reads: CASSMWGPDRVYEQYF. The CDR3 DNA, read in part, is TGTGCCAGTAGTATGTGGGGGCCGGACAGGGTCTACGAG.

Partial CDR3 DNA: TGTGCCAGCAGCTTAGTATCTAGGGGTGGCACTGAA. Protein sequence: CASSLVSRGGTE. The entire CDR3 reads CASSLVSRGGTEAFF. The rearrangement uses TRBV11-2 and TRBJ1-1; D is perhaps TRBD1 (5 bases). The CDR3 goes on 3 residues after the read ends, and that part is filled in from the germline J gene. V shed 1 base and J shed 4 bases, with 13 bases lying between them. The CDR3 consists of 15 residues. CDR1 and CDR2 (germline): SGHAT, FQNNGV.

A remark on this clone: The read ends 3 residues early relative to the CDR3; the germline J gene fills the gap. V gene TRBV2 combines with J gene TRBJ2-7; 8 nucleotides line up with TRBD2. This CDR3 is 12 amino acids long. Germline CDR1 reads SNHLY; CDR2 reads FYNNEI. Trimming took 5 bases from V and 3 from J; bases not matched to a gene: 0. The part of the CDR3 DNA that was read is TGTGCCAGCAGTAGCGGGAGCTACGAG. Translation gives CASSSGSYE. The entire CDR3 reads CASSSGSYEQYF.

Regarding this clone: The observed sequence ends 3 residues before the CDR3 terminus, with the missing tail filled in from the germline J gene. This sequence joins TRBV18 and TRBJ1-2, with D unclear. The CDR3 consists of 16 residues. Germline V CDR1 and CDR2: KGHSH, LQKENI. V was pared by 3 bases and J by 2 bases, with 16 bases between. The DNA read from the CDR3 is TGTGCCAGCTCACCCCCCATGGCAGGCCCCAACTATGGC. This encodes CASSPPMAGPNYG. The full CDR3 protein is CASSPPMAGPNYGYTF.

Worth noting for this clone: The read finishes 3 residues shy of the CDR3 end, and the germline J gene is used to complete it. The J gene is TRBJ1-4, the V gene TRBV7-6; the D is unclear. CDR1 is SGHVS and CDR2 is FNYEAQ in the germline V gene. The CDR3 contains 15 residues. V was pared by 5 bases and J by 4 bases, with 14 bases between. The sequenced part of the CDR3 DNA is TGTGCCAGCAGCCAACATTTCTCCGATAATGAAAAA. Encoded protein: CASSQHFSDNEK. The full CDR3 reads CASSQHFSDNEKLFF.

Worth noting for this clone: The read finishes 3 residues shy of the CDR3 end, and the germline J gene is used to complete it. V usage is TRBV7-2 and J usage is TRBJ2-7; the match to TRBD2 covers 10 bases. Trimming at V came to 5 bases and at J to 3 bases, leaving 7 bases not matched to a gene. This CDR3 comprises 15 residues. Germline loops: CDR1 SGHTA, CDR2 FQGNSA. The CDR3 DNA, read in part, is TGTGCCAGCAGCGTTATAGCGGGAGGTGTCTACGAG. Protein: CASSVIAGGVYE. The full CDR3 reads CASSVIAGGVYEQYF.

About this clone itself: The CDR3 goes on 3 residues after the read ends, and that part is filled in from the germline J gene. The chain links TRBV19 to TRBJ2-2, with 11 bases identical to TRBD2. Germline CDR1 and CDR2: LNHDA and SQIVND (reference sequence). CDR3 size: 17 residues. J gave up 3 bases and V 5 bases, and 8 bases lay outside the gene matches. This CDR3 is CASSPNSGGADTGELFF. CDR3 DNA, as far as it was read: TGTGCCAGTAGTCCCAATAGCGGGGGGGCAGACACCGGGGAG.

Concerning this clone: The CDR3 end lies 3 residues beyond the end of the read and is filled in from the germline J gene. J is TRBJ2-7 and V is TRBV20-1, with 7 bases lining up with TRBD1. With V trimmed by 1 base and J by 2 bases, 5 bases remained unmatched. The germline gives CDR1 DFQATT, CDR2 SNEGSKA (reference sequence). The CDR3 totals 14 residues. CDR3 DNA, as far as it was read: TGCAGTGCTAGAGTGTCAGGGACAGCCTACGAG. This codes for CSARVSGTAYE. The whole CDR3 is CSARVSGTAYEQYF.

A word on this clone: Sequencing ends 3 residues short of the CDR3 end; the germline J gene provides the rest. V is TRBV19 and J is TRBJ2-1; D unclear. Germline values: CDR1 LNHDA, CDR2 SQIVND (reference sequence). The CDR3 has 14 amino acids. Trimming removed 5 bases from V and 4 bases from J, with 12 bases in between. CDR3 in amino acids: CASSDYSQYNEQFF. The sequenced CDR3 bases are TGTGCCAGTAGTGATTACAGTCAATACAATGAG.

With respect to this clone: Read data end 3 residues before the CDR3 end; the end is taken from the germline J gene. V usage is TRBV2 and J usage is TRBJ1-4; 7 bases map to TRBD1. The CDR3 is made up of 17 amino acids. Germline CDR1 is SNHLY and CDR2 is FYNNEI. V lost 6 bases, J lost 0 bases, and 10 bases stayed unmatched. CDR3 sequence: CASSILQGTATNEKLFF. The covered CDR3 bases are TGTGCCAGCAGCATACTGCAGGGGACAGCAACTAATGAAAAA.

CDR3 in amino acids: CASSDAGLSLHF. CDR3 bases read: TGTGCCAGCAGTGACGCAGGGTTGTCC. This chain links TRBV6-1 with TRBJ1-6; D is perhaps TRBD1 (5 bases). The observed sequence ends 3 residues before the CDR3 terminus, with the missing tail filled in from the germline J gene. CDR1 is MNHNS and CDR2 is SASEGT in the germline V gene. The CDR3 length is 12 residues.

The covered CDR3 bases are TGTGCCAGCAGTGCCCTCGGCGGGGGCTCCTACAATGAG. This codes for CASSALGGGSYNE. The full CDR3 reads CASSALGGGSYNEQFF. The chain combines TRBV6-2 or TRBV6-3 with TRBJ2-1; 7 bases match TRBD2. The read gets to within 3 residues of the CDR3 end, and the germline J gene fills in the rest. V trimming: 5 bases; J trimming: 0 bases; junction bases outside the gene matches: 7. Germline V lookup: CDR1 MNHEY, CDR2 SVGEGT. This CDR3 is built from 16 residues.

Note on this clone: The read gets to within 3 residues of the CDR3 end, and the germline J gene fills in the rest. This rearrangement joins TRBV5-4 to TRBJ1-1; tentative D call: TRBD1 (5 bases). This CDR3 has 12 residues. Germline V gives CDR1 SGHNT, CDR2 YYREEE (reference sequence). V lost 5 bases to trimming and J lost 7 bases, with 12 bases between them. CDR3 amino acids: CASRQDGIEAFF. The sequenced CDR3 bases are TGTGCCAGCAGACAGGACGGGATTGAA.

This CDR3 reads CSVEEGAVEAFF. The sequenced CDR3 bases are TGCAGCGTTGAAGAGGGCGCAGTTGAA. The chain links TRBV29-1 to TRBJ1-1; D unresolved. The read comes to an end 3 residues before the CDR3 does, leaving the germline J gene to fill in the end. Germline CDR1 is SQVTM and CDR2 is ANQGSEA. V lost 0 bases to trimming and J lost 7 bases, with 9 bases between them. The CDR3 runs to 12 residues.

Points on this clone: The read stops 3 residues short of the end of the CDR3; the missing end is completed from the germline J gene. This chain links TRBV7-9 with TRBJ2-4; 7 nucleotides line up with TRBD1. This CDR3 spans 14 amino acids. The germline CDR1 and CDR2 sequences are SEHNR and FQNEAQ (reference sequence). The V and J ends lost 5 bases and 1 base, in that order; junction bases with no gene match: 2. The DNA read from the CDR3 is TGTGCCAGCAGCACAGGGGTTGCCAAAAACATT. Its protein is CASSTGVAKNI. The entire CDR3 protein is CASSTGVAKNIQYF.

Concerning this clone: From the germline J gene comes the end of the CDR3, since the read stops 3 residues before it. The chain is built from TRBV20-1 and TRBJ2-5; 10 bases agree with TRBD2. Germline CDR1 reads DFQATT; CDR2 reads SNEGSKA (reference sequence). The ends lost 2 bases at V and 4 bases at J; junction bases unmatched: 7. The CDR3 contains 15 residues. The CDR3 here is CSARPRGTSAETQYF. CDR3 DNA, as far as it was read: TGCAGTGCTAGACCCCGGGGGACTAGCGCAGAGACC.

As for this clone: The DNA ends 3 residues before the CDR3 does, and the rest of the CDR3 is filled in from the germline J gene. The chain has TRBV6-4 and TRBJ2-2; D not certain. Trimming cost V 8 bases and J 0 bases, with 7 bases left between them. There are 13 residues in the CDR3. CDR1 is MRHNA and CDR2 is SNTAGT in the germline V gene. CDR3 in amino acids: CASWQPNTGELFF. Incomplete CDR3 DNA: TGTGCCAGCTGGCAACCGAACACCGGGGAG.

In regard to this clone: The DNA ends 3 residues before the CDR3 does, and the rest of the CDR3 is filled in from the germline J gene. The rearrangement links TRBV19 to TRBJ2-5, with D unresolved. The CDR3 is 13 amino acids. Germline CDR1 reads LNHDA; CDR2 reads SQIVND (reference sequence). V lost 4 bases and J 5 bases, leaving 11 bases between the germline ends. The sequenced CDR3 bases are TGTGCCAGTAGTACACTACCCCGGGAGACC. This sequence encodes CASSTLPRET. In full, the CDR3 is CASSTLPRETQYF.

On this clone: From the germline J gene comes the end of the CDR3, since the read stops 3 residues before it. The genes are TRBV13 and TRBJ2-1, with 7 positions matching TRBD2. CDR3 length: 17 residues. Germline assignment: CDR1 PRHDT and CDR2 FYEKMQ (reference sequence). With V trimmed by 0 bases and J by 0 bases, 5 bases remained unmatched. CDR3 DNA (partial): TGTGCCAGCAGCTTAGGCGGGGGGACCCTCTCCTACAATGAG. Translating it yields CASSLGGGTLSYNE. From start to end, the CDR3 is CASSLGGGTLSYNEQFF. Full variable domain (missing parts from reference TRBV13 and TRBJ2-1): AAGVIQSPRHLIKEKRETATLKCYPIPRHDTVYWYQQGPGQDPQFLISFYEKMQSDKGSIPDRFSAQQFSDYHSELNMSSLELGDSALYFCASSLGGGTLSYNEQFFGPGTRLTVL.

Of note for this clone: The CDR3 end is not reached by the read, which stops 3 residues before it; the germline J gene fills it in. V gene TRBV19 combines with J gene TRBJ2-7, with TRBD1 identical over 7 bases. The ends lost 6 bases at V and 4 bases at J; junction bases unmatched: 9. Germline CDR1 and CDR2: LNHDA and SQIVND (reference sequence). The CDR3 totals 14 residues. The part of the CDR3 DNA that was read is TGTGCCAGTAGCCCGACAGGGCGAGGTTACGAG. Residues: CASSPTGRGYE. The whole CDR3 reads CASSPTGRGYEQYF.

Comments on this clone: The read ends 3 residues early relative to the CDR3; the germline J gene fills the gap. V and J are TRBV5-6 and TRBJ2-5; D gene ambiguous. Germline loops: CDR1 SGHDT, CDR2 YYEEEE. The CDR3 runs to 11 residues. Trimming pared 2 bases from V and 4 bases from J, leaving 3 bases between. The CDR3 loop is CASSFGETQYF. The part of the CDR3 DNA that was read is TGTGCCAGCAGCTTCGGAGAGACC.

On this clone: Read sequence stops 3 residues before the CDR3 end, and the germline J gene provides the missing end. This chain links TRBV5-6 with TRBJ2-7; 7 bases are a match to TRBD1. The CDR3 has 14 amino acids. Germline assignment: CDR1 SGHDT and CDR2 YYEEEE. The V gene end was trimmed by 3 bases and the J gene end by 3 bases; junction bases not matched to a gene: 6. The CDR3 bases that were read are TGTGCCAGCAGCTCGGGACAGACCTTCTACGAG. As protein: CASSSGQTFYE. In full, the CDR3 is CASSSGQTFYEQYF.

Concerning this clone itself: With the read ending 3 residues before the CDR3 end, the germline J gene is used to fill in that end. This sequence joins TRBV29-1 and TRBJ2-7; 11 nucleotides agree with TRBD2. CDR1 is SQVTM, CDR2 ANQGSEA, per germline. The CDR3 loop spans 13 amino acids. With V trimmed by 7 bases and J by 0 bases, 2 bases remained unmatched. The sequenced CDR3 bases are TGCAGCGCCGGGACTAGCGGCTCCTACGAG. This translates into CSAGTSGSYE. In full, the CDR3 reads CSAGTSGSYEQYF.

About this clone: The read terminates 3 residues ahead of where the CDR3 ends, so the germline J gene completes it. The V call is TRBV29-1, the J call TRBJ1-1; D is possibly TRBD1 (6 bases). The CDR3 runs 11 residues. Germline loops: CDR1 SQVTM, CDR2 ANQGSEA. CDR3 DNA, as far as it was read: TGCAGCGTTGTATGGGGGCTGTTG. Translated: CSVVWGLL. The complete CDR3 sequence is CSVVWGLLAFF.

Concerning this clone: Coverage ceases 3 residues before the CDR3 finishes, and the germline J gene fills in the end. The rearrangement uses TRBV18 and TRBJ2-5; TRBD2 is a possible D gene (6 bases). Germline assignment: CDR1 KGHSH and CDR2 LQKENI. This CDR3 has 16 amino acids. Trimming pared 1 base from V and 5 bases from J, leaving 17 bases between. The CDR3 spells CASSPRTTSGLETQYF. The covered CDR3 bases are TGTGCCAGCTCACCACGTACAACCAGCGGGCTGGAGACC.

A word on this clone: The read ends 3 residues shy of where the CDR3 ends; the end is completed using the germline J gene. The chain carries TRBV6-1 and TRBJ2-1; 10 positions agree with TRBD2. Trimming at V came to 4 bases and at J to 2 bases, leaving 2 bases not matched to a gene. This CDR3 is 15 amino acids long. The germline V gene has CDR1 MNHNS and CDR2 SASEGT. The part of the CDR3 DNA that was read is TGTGCCAGCAGTGGGACTAGCGGCCCCTACAATGAG. Translation: CASSGTSGPYNE. The CDR3 in full is CASSGTSGPYNEQFF.

With respect to this clone: The DNA ends 3 residues before the CDR3 does, and the rest of the CDR3 is filled in from the germline J gene. The chain combines TRBV20-1 with TRBJ2-7; 8 bases fit TRBD2. This CDR3 region has 16 residues. Germline CDR1 reads DFQATT; CDR2 reads SNEGSKA (reference sequence). Trimming removed 0 bases from V and 2 bases from J; junction bases left unmatched: 9. The chain's CDR3 is CSARDGGGHYPYEQYF. CDR3 bases read: TGCAGTGCTAGAGATGGCGGGGGGCACTACCCCTACGAG.